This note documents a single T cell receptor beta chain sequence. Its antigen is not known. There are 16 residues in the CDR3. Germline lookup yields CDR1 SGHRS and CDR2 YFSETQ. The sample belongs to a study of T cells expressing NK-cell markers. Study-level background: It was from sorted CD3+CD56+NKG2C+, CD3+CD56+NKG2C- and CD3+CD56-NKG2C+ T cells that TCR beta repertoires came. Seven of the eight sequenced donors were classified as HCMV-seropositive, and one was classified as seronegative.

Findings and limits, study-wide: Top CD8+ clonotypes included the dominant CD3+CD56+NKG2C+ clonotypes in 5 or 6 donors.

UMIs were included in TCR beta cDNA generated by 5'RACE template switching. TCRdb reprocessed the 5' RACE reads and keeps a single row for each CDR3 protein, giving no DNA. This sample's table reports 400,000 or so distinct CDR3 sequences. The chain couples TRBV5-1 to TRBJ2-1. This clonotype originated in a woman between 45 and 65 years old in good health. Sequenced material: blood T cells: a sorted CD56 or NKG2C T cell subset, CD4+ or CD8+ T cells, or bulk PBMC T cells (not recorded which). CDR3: CASSLSSGLNYNEQFF.